This T cell receptor (beta chain) emerged from a study of type 1 and type 2 diabetes patients. Study information: T cells were magnetically sorted from PBMCs as CD4+ or CD8+ subsets. The study, taken as a whole, reports: Unmatched age and gender across groups might bias interpretation.

As concerns this clonotype: As yet, its antigen is unknown.

Genomic DNA was the PCR template. Amplification of the beta chain CDR3 used 30 forward and 13 reverse multiplex primers. TCRdb passed the multiplex PCR reads through MiXCR, listing each CDR3 protein once. The data show fewer than 300,000 distinct CDR3 sequences, around 50% seen once. In germline, CDR1 is MNHEY, CDR2 SMNVEV (reference sequence). Trimming at V came to 0 bases and at J to 3 bases, leaving 5 bases not matched to a gene. The CDR3 is 16 amino acids. The chain links TRBV27 to TRBJ1-1, with 9 bases matching TRBD1. Sequencing input: peripheral blood mononuclear cells (PBMCs). The TCR originated in a man between 18 and 35 years old with type 2 diabetes. In DNA, the CDR3 is TGTGCCAGCAGTTTATCTCCCGGGGACAGGGACACTGAAGCTTTCTTT. Its translation is CASSLSPGDRDTEAFF.